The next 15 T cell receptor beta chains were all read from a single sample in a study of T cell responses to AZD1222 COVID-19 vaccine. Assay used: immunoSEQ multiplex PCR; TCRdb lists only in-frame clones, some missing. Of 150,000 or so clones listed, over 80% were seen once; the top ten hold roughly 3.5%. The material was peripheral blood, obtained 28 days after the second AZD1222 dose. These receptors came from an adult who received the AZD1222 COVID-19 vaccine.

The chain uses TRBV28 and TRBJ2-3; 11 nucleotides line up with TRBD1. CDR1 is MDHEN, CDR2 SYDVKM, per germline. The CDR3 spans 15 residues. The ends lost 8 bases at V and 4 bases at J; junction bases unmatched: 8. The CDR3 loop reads CASWIGQGASDTQYF. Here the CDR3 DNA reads TGTGCCAGCTGGATCGGACAGGGGGCGTCAGATACGCAGTATTTT.

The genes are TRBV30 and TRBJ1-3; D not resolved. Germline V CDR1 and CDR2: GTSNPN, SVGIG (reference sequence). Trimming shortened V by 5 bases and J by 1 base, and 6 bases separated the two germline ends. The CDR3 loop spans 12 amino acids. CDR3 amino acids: CAWGESGNTIYF. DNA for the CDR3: TGTGCCTGGGGGGAATCTGGAAACACCATATATTTT.

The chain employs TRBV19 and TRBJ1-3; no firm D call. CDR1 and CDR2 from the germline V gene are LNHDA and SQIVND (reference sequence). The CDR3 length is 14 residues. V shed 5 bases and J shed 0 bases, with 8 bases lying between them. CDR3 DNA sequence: TGTGCCAGTAGTCCAGGATCCTCTGGAAACACCATATATTTT. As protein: CASSPGSSGNTIYF.

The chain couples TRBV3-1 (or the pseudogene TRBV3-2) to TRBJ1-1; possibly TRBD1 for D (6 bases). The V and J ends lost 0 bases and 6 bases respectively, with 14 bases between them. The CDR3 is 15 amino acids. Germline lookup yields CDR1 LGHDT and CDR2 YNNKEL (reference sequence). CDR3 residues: CASSQESHRAAEAFF. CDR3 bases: TGTGCCAGCAGCCAAGAATCTCACAGGGCCGCTGAAGCTTTCTTT.

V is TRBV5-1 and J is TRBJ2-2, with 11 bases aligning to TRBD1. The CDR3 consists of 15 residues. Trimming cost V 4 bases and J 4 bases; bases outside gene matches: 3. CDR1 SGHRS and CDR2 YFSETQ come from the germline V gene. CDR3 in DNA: TGCGCCAGCAGCATAGGGACAGGGGGCACCGGGGAGCTGTTTTTT. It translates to CASSIGTGGTGELFF.

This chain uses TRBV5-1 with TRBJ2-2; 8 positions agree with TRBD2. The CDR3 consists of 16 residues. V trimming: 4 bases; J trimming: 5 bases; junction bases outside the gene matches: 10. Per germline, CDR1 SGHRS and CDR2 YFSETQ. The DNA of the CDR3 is TGCGCCAGCAGCCCCGACGGGACGGGAGGGACCGGGGAGCTGTTTTTT. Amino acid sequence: CASSPDGTGGTGELFF.

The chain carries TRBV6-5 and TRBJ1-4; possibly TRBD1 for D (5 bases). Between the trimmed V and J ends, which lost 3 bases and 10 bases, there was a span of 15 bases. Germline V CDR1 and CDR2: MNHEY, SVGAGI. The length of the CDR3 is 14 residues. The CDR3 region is CASSYEGPSGKLFF. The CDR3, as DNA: TGTGCCAGCAGTTATGAGGGACCCTCGGGAAAACTGTTTTTT.

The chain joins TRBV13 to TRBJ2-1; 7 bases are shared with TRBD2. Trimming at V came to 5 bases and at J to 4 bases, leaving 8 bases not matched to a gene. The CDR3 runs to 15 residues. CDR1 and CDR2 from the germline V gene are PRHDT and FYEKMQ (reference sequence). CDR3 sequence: CASSRLADLYNEQFF. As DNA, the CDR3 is TGTGCCAGCAGCCGTCTAGCGGACCTATACAATGAGCAGTTCTTC.

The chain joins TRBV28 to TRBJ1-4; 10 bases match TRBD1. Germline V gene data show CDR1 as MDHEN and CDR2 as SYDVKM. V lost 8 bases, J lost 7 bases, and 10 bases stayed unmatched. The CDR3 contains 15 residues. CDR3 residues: CASFSGQGNLEKLFF. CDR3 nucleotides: TGTGCCAGCTTCTCGGGACAGGGGAATCTTGAAAAACTGTTTTTT. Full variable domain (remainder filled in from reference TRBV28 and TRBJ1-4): DVKVTQSSRYLVKRTGEKVFLECVQDMDHENMFWYRQDPGLGLRLIYFSYDVKMKEKGDIPEGYSVSREKKERFSLILESASTNQTSMYLCASFSGQGNLEKLFFGSGTQLSVL.

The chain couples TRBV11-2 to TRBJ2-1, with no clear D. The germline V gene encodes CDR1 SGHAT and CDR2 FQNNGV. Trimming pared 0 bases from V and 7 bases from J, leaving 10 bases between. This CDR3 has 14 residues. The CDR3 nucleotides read TGTGCCAGCAGCTTAGATGAGTTCTTGAATGAGCAGTTCTTC. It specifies CASSLDEFLNEQFF. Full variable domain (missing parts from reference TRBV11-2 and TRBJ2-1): EAGVAQSPRYKIIEKRQSVAFWCNPISGHATLYWYQQILGQGPKLLIQFQNNGVVDDSQLPKDRFSAERLKGVDSTLKIQPAKLEDSAVYLCASSLDEFLNEQFFGPGTRLTVL.

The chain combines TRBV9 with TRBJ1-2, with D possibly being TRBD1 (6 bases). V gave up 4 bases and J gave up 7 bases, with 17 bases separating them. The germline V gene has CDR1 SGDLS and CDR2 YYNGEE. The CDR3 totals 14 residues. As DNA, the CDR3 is TGTGCCAGCAGCTATGACAGGTCCAGGGGTGGCTACACCTTC. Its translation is CASSYDRSRGGYTF. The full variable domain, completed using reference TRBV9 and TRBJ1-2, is DSGVTQTPKHLITATGQRVTLRCSPRSGDLSVYWYQQSLDQGLQFLIQYYNGEERAKGNILERFSAQQFPDLHSELNLSSLELGDSALYFCASSYDRSRGGYTFGSGTRLTVV.

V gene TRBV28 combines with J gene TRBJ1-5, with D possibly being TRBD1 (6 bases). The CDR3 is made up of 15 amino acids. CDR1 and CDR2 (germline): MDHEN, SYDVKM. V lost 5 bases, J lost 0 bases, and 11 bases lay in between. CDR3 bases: TGTGCCAGCAGTCCGGACAGATTTAGCAATCAGCCCCAGCATTTT. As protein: CASSPDRFSNQPQHF.

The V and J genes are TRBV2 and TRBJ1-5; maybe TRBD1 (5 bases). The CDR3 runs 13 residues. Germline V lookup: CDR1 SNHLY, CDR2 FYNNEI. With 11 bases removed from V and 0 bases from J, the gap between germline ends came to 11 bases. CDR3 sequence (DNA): TGTGCCGGGGGGACGGTTAGCAATCAGCCCCAGCATTTT. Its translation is CAGGTVSNQPQHF.

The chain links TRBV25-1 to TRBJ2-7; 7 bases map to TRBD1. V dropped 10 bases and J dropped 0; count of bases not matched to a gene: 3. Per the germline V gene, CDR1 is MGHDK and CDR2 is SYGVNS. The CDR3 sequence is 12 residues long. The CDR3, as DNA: TGTGCCACCCGACAGGGCTCCTACGAGCAGTACTTC. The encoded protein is CATRQGSYEQYF.

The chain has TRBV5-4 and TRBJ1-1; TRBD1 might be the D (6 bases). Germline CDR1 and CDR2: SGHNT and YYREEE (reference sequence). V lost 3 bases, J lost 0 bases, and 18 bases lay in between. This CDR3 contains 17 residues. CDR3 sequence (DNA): TGTGCCAGCAGCTCCTGGATAGGGGGGGGCATGAACACTGAAGCTTTCTTT. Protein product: CASSSWIGGGMNTEAFF. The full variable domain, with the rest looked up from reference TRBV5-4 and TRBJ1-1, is ETGVTQSPTHLIKTRGQQVTLRCSSQSGHNTVSWYQQALGQGPQFIFQYYREEENGRGNFPPRFSGLQFPNYSSELNVNALELDDSALYLCASSSWIGGGMNTEAFFGQGTRLTVV.